Following are 10 T cell receptor beta chains from one sample sequenced in a study of OX40 agonist ivuxolimab in advanced cancers. Clones were read by immunoSEQ multiplex PCR, and TCRdb kept only the in-frame ones, dropping some. Of some 60,000 clones listed, approximately 91% are singletons. Here the sequenced sample was CD4+ or CD8+ T cells sorted from blood, taken in a trial of the OX40 agonist ivuxolimab. The receptors originated from an adult with an advanced solid tumor such as melanoma, head and neck, liver or kidney cancer.

This chain connects TRBV29-1 to TRBJ2-5; D unresolved. Looked up from germline, CDR1 is SQVTM and CDR2 is ANQGSEA. Trimming left V 3 bases short and J 5 bases short, with 7 bases between. The CDR3 length is 11 residues. The CDR3 reads CSVDWLETQYF. The CDR3 DNA reads TGCAGCGTTGACTGGTTGGAGACCCAGTACTTC. Based on the CDR3 plus reference TRBV29-1 and TRBJ2-5, the full variable domain is SAVISQKPSRDICQRGTSLTIQCQVDSQVTMMFWYRQQPGQSLTLIATANQGSEATYESGFVIDKFPISRPNLTFSTLTVSNMSPEDSSIYLCSVDWLETQYFGPGTRLLVL.

The chain couples TRBV4-1 to TRBJ2-6, with a weak D call TRBD1 (6 bases). Germline CDR1 is MGHRA and CDR2 is YSYEKL. This CDR3 spans 17 amino acids. V lost 0 bases and J lost 2, with 11 bases in between. The CDR3 region has the DNA TGCGCCAGCAGCCAAGATGCTGGGGGCGCTGGGGCCAACGTCCTGACTTTC. As protein: CASSQDAGGAGANVLTF.

V is TRBV11-2 and J is TRBJ2-7, with D tentatively TRBD2 (6 bases). The V gene's germline CDR1 is SGHAT and CDR2 FQNNGV. The CDR3 consists of 13 residues. The V end lost 5 bases, the J end lost 2 bases, and 10 bases lay between the germline ends. The CDR3 is CASSPGETYEQYF. The CDR3 DNA is TGTGCCAGCAGCCCGGGGGAGACCTACGAGCAGTACTTC.

CDR3 residues: CASSPSTEAFF. The CDR3 DNA is TGTGCCAGCAGTCCTAGCACTGAAGCTTTCTTT. This chain links TRBV28 with TRBJ1-1, with D hard to call. Germline V gene lookup returns CDR1 MDHEN and CDR2 SYDVKM. The CDR3 has 11 amino acids. The V and J ends lost 5 bases and 4 bases respectively, with 5 bases between them.

The J gene is TRBJ1-3, the V gene TRBV6-5; D gene ambiguous. Trimming pared 7 bases from V and 0 bases from J, leaving 7 bases between. Germline loops: CDR1 MNHEY, CDR2 SVGAGI. CDR3 length: 13 amino acids. This CDR3 is CASTSSSGNTIYF. In DNA, the CDR3 is TGTGCCAGCACGAGTTCCTCTGGAAACACCATATATTTT.

The CDR3 here is CASSQSSMNTEAFF. For the CDR3, the DNA is TGCGCCAGCAGCCAGTCATCAATGAACACTGAAGCTTTCTTT. The chain uses TRBV4-3 and TRBJ1-1; D gene uncertain. The CDR3 totals 14 residues. V was trimmed by 3 bases and J by 0 bases, leaving 8 bases between them. Germline values: CDR1 LGHNA, CDR2 YSLEER.

The chain recombines TRBV4-3 with TRBJ2-1; D is unclear. The CDR3 runs 15 residues. Per germline, CDR1 LGHNA and CDR2 YSLEER. V was cut by 0 bases and J by 3 bases, with 9 bases left in between. The chain's CDR3 is CASSQERVLYNEQFF. Here the CDR3 DNA reads TGCGCCAGCAGCCAAGAGCGAGTCCTCTACAATGAGCAGTTCTTC.

CDR3 coding DNA: TGCGCCAGCAGCTTAGGGGCGAACAATCAGCCCCAGCATTTT. Amino acids: CASSLGANNQPQHF. This chain links TRBV5-1 with TRBJ1-5; weak D call: TRBD1 (5 bases). V gave up 2 bases and J gave up 3 bases, with 9 bases separating them. There are 14 residues in the CDR3. Germline V lookup: CDR1 SGHRS, CDR2 YFSETQ.

As DNA, the CDR3 is TGTGCCAGCAGCCCCCCTATAGAGAGCACAGATACGCAGTATTTT. Its protein is CASSPPIESTDTQYF. V is TRBV7-9 and J is TRBJ2-3; no definite D call. CDR1 and CDR2 from the germline V gene are SEHNR and FQNEAQ (reference sequence). V lost 5 bases to trimming and J lost 0 bases, with 12 bases between them. This CDR3 has 15 residues. The full variable domain, its missing parts supplied by reference TRBV7-9 and TRBJ2-3, is DTGVSQNPRHKITKRGQNVTFRCDPISEHNRLYWYRQTLGQGPEFLTYFQNEAQLEKSRLLSDRFSAERPKGSFSTLEIQRTEQGDSAMYLCASSPPIESTDTQYFGPGTRLTVL.

This clone was seen more than once but under ten times. V and J are TRBV28 and TRBJ2-7, with TRBD1 identical over 8 bases. Germline V gene sequence: CDR1 MDHEN, CDR2 SYDVKM. The CDR3 covers 14 residues. J lost 0 bases, V lost 4 bases, and 2 bases had no gene match. This CDR3 is CASSWTGLSYEQYF. In DNA form, the CDR3 reads TGTGCCAGCAGTTGGACAGGGCTCTCCTACGAGCAGTACTTC.